This is a list of T cell receptor beta chains from one sample in a study of cytomegalovirus exposure and HLA in healthy donors. Only in-frame clones appear in the TCRdb table, and some are missing; sequencing was by immunoSEQ multiplex PCR. Of just over 150,000 clones in the sample, 85% were seen once. Sequencing was carried out using PBMCs. The receptors originated from a man between 18 and 29 years old in good health and CMV-seropositive. Both conserved end residues are part of each CDR3. The D gene is left open where the match is weak. Clone size appears in some rows only: once, few, many, or a class for an expanded clone.

d_call clone_size j_call v_call cdr3_nt cdr3_aa
. . TRBJ2-7 TRBV6-4 TGTGCCAGCAGTGACTACGGACTAGGGGGCGAGCAGTACTTC CASSDYGLGGEQYF
. . TRBJ1-1 TRBV6-5 TGTGCCAGCAGTTACTCGAGCGGGTTGGTGAACACTGAAGCTTTCTTT CASSYSSGLVNTEAFF
TRBD1 . TRBJ1-6 TRBV18 TGTGCCAGCTCGCAAAACCGCCGGGACAGTCACAATAATTCACCCCTCCACTTT CASSQNRRDSHNNSPLHF
TRBD2 . TRBJ2-4 TRBV5-6 TGTGCCAGCAGCCCGGCTAGCGGGAGCAAAAACAGTCAGTACTTC CASSPASGSKNSQYF
. . TRBJ2-5 TRBV6-5 TGTGCCAGCTGCTCCACTAGCCTCGGCGAGACCCAGTACTTC CASCSTSLGETQYF
TRBD1 once TRBJ1-5 TRBV4-2 TGTGCCAGCAGCCAAGAGGCGGGACAGACTTATCAGCCCCAGCATTTT CASSQEAGQTYQPQHF
. . TRBJ1-1 TRBV7-6 TGTGCCAGCAGCTTAAGCCCCTTTCCAGCGCTGAACACTGAAGCTTTCTTT CASSLSPFPALNTEAFF
. . TRBJ2-6 TRBV6-5 TGTGCCAGCAGTTACGGGGGGAATGGGGCCAACGTCCTGACTTTC CASSYGGNGANVLTF
TRBD1 . TRBJ1-4 TRBV7-9 TGTGCCAGCAGCCGCGCCGGGACAGGGAGTGAAAAACTGTTTTTT CASSRAGTGSEKLFF
. . TRBJ2-2 TRBV9 TGTGCCAGCAGCCCACAGGCCGACCCCGAGTTGGGGGAGCTGTTTTTT CASSPQADPELGELFF
. . TRBJ1-1 TRBV9 TGTGCCAGCAGCGTAGGAGGAGGGATGGTAACTGAAGCTTTCTTT CASSVGGGMVTEAFF
TRBD1 many TRBJ1-5 TRBV6-1 TGTGCCAGCAGTGAAGTCGAAGGGGGCTATTGGAATGGAGGTCAGCCCCAGCATTTT CASSEVEGGYWNGGQPQHF
TRBD1 . TRBJ1-5 TRBV6-6 TGTGCCAGCAGGGACAGGTCAGTAGGCAATCAGCCCCAGCATTTT CASRDRSVGNQPQHF
. . TRBJ1-2 TRBV13 TGTGCCAGCAGCTCGCGTCGGGGGGGACGTAACTATGGCTACACCTTC CASSSRRGGRNYGYTF
TRBD1 . TRBJ1-4 TRBV9 TGTGCCAGCAGCGTGACAGGGGCCGCAACTAATGAAAAACTGTTTTTT CASSVTGAATNEKLFF
. . TRBJ2-7 TRBV19 TGTGCCACCGGCTTCTCTTCAGGGGCCGTGGAGCAGTACTTC CATGFSSGAVEQYF
. . TRBJ2-3 TRBV7-3 TGTGCCAGCAGCTTAGACTCCTCAGATACGCAGTATTTT CASSLDSSDTQYF
TRBD1 . TRBJ2-7 TRBV5-8 TGTGCCAGCAGCAAATTTAGTGGACAGGGGACCTACGAGCAGTACTTC CASSKFSGQGTYEQYF
. . TRBJ1-1 TRBV6-5 TGTGCCAGCAGCTTACAGGAAATGGCTGAAGCTTTCTTT CASSLQEMAEAFF
TRBD1 . TRBJ1-2 TRBV10-3 TGTGCCATCAGTGAGCCGGGGGACAGAGGCTATGGCTACACCTTC CAISEPGDRGYGYTF
. . TRBJ1-4 TRBV14 TGTGCCAGCAGCCAAGAACTATGGGACTCCGTGTTTTTT CASSQELWDSVFF
TRBD1 . TRBJ2-7 TRBV6-5 TGTGCCAGCAGTTACTCAAGGGGGCCGCGCTACGAGCAGTACTTC CASSYSRGPRYEQYF
. . TRBJ1-2 TRBV2 TGTGCCAGCAGTCCCCCGATGAGCTATGGCTACACCTTC CASSPPMSYGYTF
. . TRBJ2-5 TRBV23-1 TGCGCCAGCAACAAAAATCCCCGGGTTCCGGCGGAGACCCAGTACTTC CASNKNPRVPAETQYF
TRBD1 . TRBJ2-7 TRBV7-9 TGTGCCAGCAGCCCCCGGGACAGGGCATTCGAGCAGTACTTC CASSPRDRAFEQYF
TRBD2 . TRBJ2-5 TRBV13 TGTGCCAGCAGCTTTCAGCGGGGGACGAAACAAGAGACCCAGTACTTC CASSFQRGTKQETQYF
TRBD2 . TRBJ2-3 TRBV19 TGTGCCAGTTCACCCGGACTAGCCGGCACAGATACGCAGTATTTT CASSPGLAGTDTQYF
TRBD1 . TRBJ2-7 TRBV2 TGTGCCAGCAACCCGGGACAGGTGAATTACGAGCAGTACTTC CASNPGQVNYEQYF